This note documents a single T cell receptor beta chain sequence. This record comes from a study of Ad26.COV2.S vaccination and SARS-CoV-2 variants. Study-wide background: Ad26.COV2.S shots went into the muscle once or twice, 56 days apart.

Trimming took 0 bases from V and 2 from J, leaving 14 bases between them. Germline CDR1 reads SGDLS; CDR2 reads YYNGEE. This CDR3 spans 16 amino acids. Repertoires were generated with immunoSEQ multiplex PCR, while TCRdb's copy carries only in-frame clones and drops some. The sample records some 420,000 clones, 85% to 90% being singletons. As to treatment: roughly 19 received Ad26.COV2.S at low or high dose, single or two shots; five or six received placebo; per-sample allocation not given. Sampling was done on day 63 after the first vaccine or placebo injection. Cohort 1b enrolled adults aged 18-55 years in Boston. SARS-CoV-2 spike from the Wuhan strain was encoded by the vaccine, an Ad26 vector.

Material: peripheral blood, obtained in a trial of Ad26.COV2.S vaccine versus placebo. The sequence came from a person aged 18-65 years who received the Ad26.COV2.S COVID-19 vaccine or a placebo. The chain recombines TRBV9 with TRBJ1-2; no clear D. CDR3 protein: CASSVEAASLNYGYTF. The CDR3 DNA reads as TGTGCCAGCAGCGTAGAGGCCGCAAGCTTGAACTATGGCTACACCTTC.